This T cell receptor beta chain was recovered during a study of response to subunit inactivated influenza vaccine. General observations from the study: Few additional T cells are recruited per seasonal influenza vaccination, authors suggested.

This clonotype was seen a few times. The antigen is not known. TCRdb fed the RT-PCR reads into MiXCR, producing one record per CDR3 protein. The sample has roughly 650,000 distinct CDR3 sequences; 11% to 15% are singletons. The CDR3 sequence is 16 residues long. V lost 3 bases and J lost 5, with 19 bases in between. This TCR was sampled from a man between 50 and 59 years old who received an inactivated influenza vaccine. The rearrangement uses TRBV12-3 or TRBV12-4 and TRBJ2-5; TRBD1 is a possible D gene (7 bases). Specimen: PBMCs from blood, collected approximately 15 days before vaccination. The CDR3 nucleotides are TGTGCCAGCAGTTTCCTCAGACAGGGCGGAGGGGAGACCCAGTACTTC. This sequence encodes CASSFLRQGGGETQYF.